This is a list of T cell receptor beta chains from one sample in a study of blood T cell repertoires in COVID-19. Profiling relied on immunoSEQ multiplex PCR, and the TCRdb table lists in-frame clones only, not all of them. The table has some 38,000 clones, 75% to 90% seen once. Sequenced material: peripheral blood. Receptor source: a man aged 65 to 85 with acute or convalescent COVID-19. CDR3s include the opening cysteine and the closing phenylalanine or tryptophan. A D gene is named only where the DNA matches it firmly. Expanded clones are given a class, and other clones once, few, many or no size at all.

d_gene: .; abundance: .; j_gene: TRBJ1-1; v_gene: TRBV7-9; CDR3aa: CASSLGTGWGEAFF; CDR3nt: TGTGCCAGCAGCTTAGGAACAGGATGGGGTGAAGCTTTCTTT
d_gene: TRBD2; abundance: .; j_gene: TRBJ2-5; v_gene: TRBV7-8; CDR3aa: CASSLLTSGNHHETQYF; CDR3nt: TGTGCCAGCAGCTTATTGACTAGCGGGAACCACCACGAGACCCAGTACTTC
d_gene: .; abundance: .; j_gene: TRBJ1-4; v_gene: TRBV19; CDR3aa: CASSGANEKLFF; CDR3nt: TGTGCCAGTTCAGGGGCTAATGAAAAACTGTTTTTT
d_gene: .; abundance: .; j_gene: TRBJ2-7; v_gene: TRBV11-2; CDR3aa: CASSLTRDIYEQYF; CDR3nt: TGTGCCAGCAGCTTAACCCGGGACATCTACGAGCAGTACTTC
d_gene: .; abundance: .; j_gene: TRBJ2-2; v_gene: TRBV21-1; CDR3aa: CASSKVSRGNTGELFF; CDR3nt: TGTGCCAGCAGCAAAGTTAGTCGGGGAAACACCGGGGAGCTGTTTTTT
d_gene: TRBD2; abundance: once; j_gene: TRBJ2-1; v_gene: TRBV7-3; CDR3aa: CASSLNLASGNYEQFF; CDR3nt: TGTGCCAGCAGCTTAAATCTGGCTAGCGGGAATTATGAGCAGTTCTTC
d_gene: TRBD1; abundance: .; j_gene: TRBJ2-1; v_gene: TRBV10-3; CDR3aa: CAISRQGQGGDEQFF; CDR3nt: TGTGCCATCAGCAGACAGGGACAGGGTGGGGATGAGCAGTTCTTC
d_gene: .; abundance: .; j_gene: TRBJ2-2; v_gene: TRBV7-3; CDR3aa: CASSLSTTFTGELFF; CDR3nt: TGTGCCAGCAGCTTAAGTACTACATTCACCGGGGAGCTGTTTTTT
d_gene: .; abundance: .; j_gene: TRBJ2-3; v_gene: TRBV18; CDR3aa: CASSQYTQGIELDTQYF; CDR3nt: TGTGCCAGCTCACAGTACACACAGGGAATCGAACTCGACACGCAGTATTTT
d_gene: .; abundance: once; j_gene: TRBJ1-2; v_gene: TRBV5-6; CDR3aa: CASSLGQSYGYTF; CDR3nt: TGTGCCAGCAGCTTGGGGCAGTCCTATGGCTACACCTTC
d_gene: .; abundance: few; j_gene: TRBJ1-1; v_gene: TRBV20-1; CDR3aa: CSASMNTEAFF; CDR3nt: TGCAGTGCTTCAATGAACACTGAAGCTTTCTTT
d_gene: TRBD2; abundance: .; j_gene: TRBJ2-3; v_gene: TRBV24-1; CDR3aa: CATSETRTSVADTQYF; CDR3nt: TGTGCCACCAGTGAAACTAGGACTAGCGTGGCAGATACGCAGTATTTT
d_gene: .; abundance: .; j_gene: TRBJ2-5; v_gene: TRBV28; CDR3aa: CASSPNRGRETQYF; CDR3nt: TGTGCCAGCAGTCCGAATAGAGGGAGGGAGACCCAGTACTTC
d_gene: TRBD2; abundance: .; j_gene: TRBJ2-1; v_gene: TRBV7-9; CDR3aa: CASSSSGREQFF; CDR3nt: TGTGCCAGCAGTTCTAGCGGGAGGGAGCAGTTCTTC
d_gene: TRBD2; abundance: .; j_gene: TRBJ2-3; v_gene: TRBV18; CDR3aa: CASSPGLAGSSTDTQYF; CDR3nt: TGTGCCAGCTCACCAGGACTAGCGGGGTCTAGCACAGATACGCAGTATTTT
d_gene: .; abundance: .; j_gene: TRBJ2-3; v_gene: TRBV7-2; CDR3aa: CASSLLEGVPDTQYF; CDR3nt: TGTGCCAGCAGCTTATTGGAGGGAGTACCAGATACGCAGTATTTT
d_gene: .; abundance: .; j_gene: TRBJ2-7; v_gene: TRBV19; CDR3aa: CASSPATGYEQYF; CDR3nt: TGTGCCAGTAGTCCCGCTACGGGGTACGAGCAGTACTTC
d_gene: TRBD1; abundance: .; j_gene: TRBJ2-3; v_gene: TRBV7-3; CDR3aa: CASTSGQADTQYF; CDR3nt: TGTGCCAGCACCTCTGGACAGGCAGATACGCAGTATTTT
d_gene: .; abundance: .; j_gene: TRBJ2-7; v_gene: TRBV21-1; CDR3aa: CASTLEGPYEQYF; CDR3nt: TGTGCCAGCACCTTGGAGGGACCCTACGAGCAGTACTTC
d_gene: .; abundance: .; j_gene: TRBJ2-1; v_gene: TRBV6-2/TRBV6-3; CDR3aa: CASSYYSPEQFF; CDR3nt: TGTGCCAGCAGTTACTACTCACCCGAGCAGTTCTTC
d_gene: TRBD1; abundance: .; j_gene: TRBJ1-2; v_gene: TRBV9; CDR3aa: CASSSGTGNYGYTF; CDR3nt: TGTGCCAGCAGCTCTGGGACAGGGAACTATGGCTACACCTTC
d_gene: TRBD1; abundance: .; j_gene: TRBJ2-2; v_gene: TRBV9; CDR3aa: CASSVGFTGGLGELFF; CDR3nt: TGTGCCAGCAGCGTAGGCTTTACAGGGGGCTTGGGGGAGCTGTTTTTT
d_gene: .; abundance: .; j_gene: TRBJ1-2; v_gene: TRBV7-9; CDR3aa: CATGDSSGGYTF; CDR3nt: TGTGCCACCGGAGACAGTTCCGGAGGCTACACCTTC
d_gene: .; abundance: .; j_gene: TRBJ2-1; v_gene: TRBV29-1; CDR3aa: CSALRGFDHNEQFF; CDR3nt: TGCAGCGCCCTACGGGGGTTCGATCACAATGAGCAGTTCTTC
d_gene: TRBD1; abundance: .; j_gene: TRBJ1-5; v_gene: TRBV18; CDR3aa: CASSGLKGASNQPQHF; CDR3nt: TGTGCCAGCTCAGGGTTAAAGGGGGCTTCCAATCAGCCCCAGCATTTT
d_gene: .; abundance: .; j_gene: TRBJ2-5; v_gene: TRBV7-2; CDR3aa: CASSLVGSGAIQETQYF; CDR3nt: TGTGCCAGCAGCTTAGTCGGTAGCGGAGCGATACAAGAGACCCAGTACTTC
d_gene: .; abundance: .; j_gene: TRBJ2-1; v_gene: TRBV27; CDR3aa: CASSLGNEQFF; CDR3nt: TGTGCCAGCAGTCTAGGAAATGAGCAGTTCTTC
d_gene: .; abundance: .; j_gene: TRBJ2-6; v_gene: TRBV5-4; CDR3aa: CASSLRTEASGANVLTF; CDR3nt: TGTGCCAGCAGCCTACGGACGGAGGCGTCTGGGGCCAACGTCCTGACTTTC
d_gene: TRBD1; abundance: .; j_gene: TRBJ1-1; v_gene: TRBV11-2; CDR3aa: CASSFDRGRTEAFF; CDR3nt: TGTGCCAGCAGCTTCGACAGGGGGAGGACTGAAGCTTTCTTT
d_gene: .; abundance: .; j_gene: TRBJ2-2; v_gene: TRBV10-3; CDR3aa: CAIATQGEGELFF; CDR3nt: TGTGCCATCGCGACACAAGGGGAAGGGGAGCTGTTTTTT
d_gene: .; abundance: .; j_gene: TRBJ2-5; v_gene: TRBV9; CDR3aa: CASSVGGLQETQYF; CDR3nt: TGTGCCAGCAGCGTAGGCGGGCTCCAAGAGACCCAGTACTTC
d_gene: TRBD1; abundance: .; j_gene: TRBJ1-2; v_gene: TRBV20-1; CDR3aa: CSASPTGGANYGYTF; CDR3nt: TGCAGTGCTAGTCCCACAGGGGGAGCTAACTATGGCTACACCTTC
d_gene: .; abundance: .; j_gene: TRBJ1-6; v_gene: TRBV2; CDR3aa: CASVRDISSSPLHF; CDR3nt: TGTGCCAGCGTCCGGGACATTTCAAGTTCACCCCTCCACTTT
d_gene: TRBD1; abundance: .; j_gene: TRBJ2-7; v_gene: TRBV5-5; CDR3aa: CASSPGTGVSYEQYF; CDR3nt: TGTGCCAGCAGCCCCGGGACAGGGGTTTCCTACGAGCAGTACTTC
d_gene: .; abundance: .; j_gene: TRBJ1-5; v_gene: TRBV19; CDR3aa: CASSLGGRTNQPQHF; CDR3nt: TGTGCCAGTAGCCTAGGGGGACGGACCAATCAGCCCCAGCATTTT
d_gene: .; abundance: .; j_gene: TRBJ1-2; v_gene: TRBV18; CDR3aa: CASSPDRANYGYTF; CDR3nt: TGTGCCAGCTCACCAGACAGAGCTAACTATGGCTACACCTTC
d_gene: TRBD2; abundance: .; j_gene: TRBJ2-5; v_gene: TRBV9; CDR3aa: CASSVGTSGYQETQYF; CDR3nt: TGTGCCAGCAGCGTGGGGACTAGCGGGTACCAAGAGACCCAGTACTTC
d_gene: TRBD1; abundance: .; j_gene: TRBJ1-5; v_gene: TRBV6-1; CDR3aa: CASSERGTGWIQPQHF; CDR3nt: TGTGCCAGCAGTGAACGAGGGACAGGTTGGATCCAGCCCCAGCATTTT
d_gene: TRBD1; abundance: .; j_gene: TRBJ1-1; v_gene: TRBV5-1; CDR3aa: CASSSSQTGGTEAFF; CDR3nt: TGCGCCAGCAGCTCCAGTCAGACAGGGGGTACTGAAGCTTTCTTT
d_gene: TRBD1; abundance: .; j_gene: TRBJ1-5; v_gene: TRBV5-6; CDR3aa: CASSRGQTGVQPQHF; CDR3nt: TGTGCCAGCAGCCGAGGCCAGACAGGGGTTCAGCCCCAGCATTTT
d_gene: TRBD1; abundance: few; j_gene: TRBJ1-5; v_gene: TRBV9; CDR3aa: CASSADRGNQPQHF; CDR3nt: TGTGCCAGCAGCGCGGACAGGGGCAATCAGCCCCAGCATTTT
d_gene: TRBD1; abundance: .; j_gene: TRBJ1-3; v_gene: TRBV7-3; CDR3aa: CASSLTGGPGNTIYF; CDR3nt: TGTGCCAGCAGCTTGACAGGGGGCCCTGGAAACACCATATATTTT
d_gene: TRBD2; abundance: .; j_gene: TRBJ2-1; v_gene: TRBV7-2; CDR3aa: CASSLGGGLAGQNEQFF; CDR3nt: TGTGCCAGCAGCTTAGGGGGGGGACTAGCGGGACAAAACGAGCAGTTCTTC
d_gene: .; abundance: .; j_gene: TRBJ1-5; v_gene: TRBV2; CDR3aa: CASSVRRAGQPQHF; CDR3nt: TGTGCCAGCAGTGTCAGGCGGGCGGGTCAGCCCCAGCATTTT
d_gene: .; abundance: few; j_gene: TRBJ2-1; v_gene: TRBV28; CDR3aa: CASVGRENEQFF; CDR3nt: TGTGCCTCTGTCGGCAGGGAAAATGAGCAGTTCTTC
d_gene: .; abundance: few; j_gene: TRBJ1-4; v_gene: TRBV7-9; CDR3aa: CASSRESLPDEKLFF; CDR3nt: TGTGCCAGCAGCCGGGAATCTCTGCCGGATGAAAAACTGTTTTTT
d_gene: .; abundance: .; j_gene: TRBJ1-3; v_gene: TRBV28; CDR3aa: CASSVPTRGGNTIYF; CDR3nt: TGTGCCAGCAGTGTCCCTACAAGGGGGGGAAACACCATATATTTT
d_gene: .; abundance: once; j_gene: TRBJ1-5; v_gene: TRBV4-3; CDR3aa: CASSQRRAGDQPQHF; CDR3nt: TGCGCCAGCAGCCAGCGACGGGCAGGGGATCAGCCCCAGCATTTT
d_gene: TRBD1; abundance: .; j_gene: TRBJ1-2; v_gene: TRBV6-2/TRBV6-3; CDR3aa: CASSSITTGGPNGYTF; CDR3nt: TGTGCCAGCAGTTCCATAACGACAGGGGGTCCTAATGGCTACACCTTC